This TCR beta chain is drawn from a study of control samples from healthy donors and cancer patients. The method was immunoSEQ multiplex PCR; TCRdb's version includes in-frame clones alone and lacks a portion of them. Of 95,000 to 100,000 clones in the sample, 85% to 90% were seen once. The CDR3 totals 11 residues. Germline CDR1 and CDR2: MDHEN and SYDVKM. Trimming removed 3 bases at V and 5 bases at J, with 4 bases between. The sequencing sample was made of blood. The V gene is TRBV28, the J gene TRBJ2-5, with unresolved D. The sequence was obtained from a man aged 25 to 45 in good health. The CDR3 bases are TGTGCCAGCAGTTTCGGGGAGACCCAGTACTTC. This translates into CASSFGETQYF.